A selection of T cell receptor beta chains follows, all from one sample in a study of CD8 T cells in ankylosing spondylitis. MiXCR, run by TCRdb on the 5' RACE reads, gives a single entry per CDR3 protein. The table lists about 240,000 distinct CDR3 sequences, 8.2% of them singletons. Input material: blood, either unsorted or a sorted T cell fraction (not recorded which). The receptors derive from a female donor with ankylosing spondylitis or in good health (not recorded which). The CDR3 runs from the conserved cysteine through the conserved F or W. D genes are given only for firm matches. Rows give clone size only sometimes, using once, few, many, or a class for an expanded clone.

many | TRBJ2-7 | TRBV5-1 | NA | CASSWDRSSYEQYF | TGCGCCAGCAGCTGGGACCGCAGCTCCTACGAGCAGTACTTC
many | TRBJ1-5 | TRBV18 | NA | CASSSRTGNQPQHF | TGTGCCAGCTCATCCCGGACAGGCAATCAGCCCCAGCATTTT
many | TRBJ2-3 | TRBV10-3 | TRBD2 | CAISEGIAGGGTDTQYF | TGTGCCATCAGTGAGGGGATAGCGGGAGGGGGCACAGATACGCAGTATTTT
NA | TRBJ2-5 | TRBV4-2 | TRBD2 | CASSLDLTSGEETQYF | TGTGCCAGCAGCCTCGACCTGACTAGCGGGGAAGAGACCCAGTACTTC
many | TRBJ2-2 | TRBV12-3/TRBV12-4 | TRBD1 | CASSLNRGRFTGELFF | TGTGCCAGCAGTCTGAACAGGGGGCGTTTTACCGGGGAGCTGTTTTTT
NA | TRBJ2-1 | TRBV11-2 | NA | CASSTRLGVSSYNEQFF | TGTGCCAGCAGCACCCGGCTGGGGGTAAGCTCCTACAATGAGCAGTTCTTC
NA | TRBJ2-2 | TRBV11-2 | NA | CASSLERLAGGELFF | TGTGCCAGCAGCTTAGAACGGCTAGCTGGCGGGGAGCTGTTTTTT
many | TRBJ2-7 | TRBV15 | NA | CATSRVGSRFYEQYF | TGTGCCACCAGCAGAGTCGGCTCCAGGTTCTACGAGCAGTACTTC
many | TRBJ2-3 | TRBV20-1 | NA | CSARVSGPTDTQYF | TGCAGTGCTAGAGTTAGCGGACCCACAGATACGCAGTATTTT
many | TRBJ2-7 | TRBV6-2/TRBV6-3 | TRBD1 | CASSYSGQGVAAYEQYF | TGTGCCAGCAGTTACTCTGGACAGGGGGTTGCTGCCTACGAGCAGTACTTC